Given below is one T cell receptor beta chain in context. Antigen: not known. This specimen comes from a study of cytomegalovirus exposure and HLA in healthy donors. Overall study context: A later analysis reported the same platform for the roughly 120 validation repertoires and the approximately 640 first-cohort repertoires. General observations from the study: Subsequent analysis revealed that first-cohort TCR clusters tended to co-occur in the roughly 120 validation repertoires. The classifier reportedly diagnosed cytomegalovirus status with high specificity and sensitivity. The authors confirmed in vitro that three CMV-associated chains were specific for CMV antigens.

This CDR3 has 14 residues. Germline V lookup: CDR1 SGHTA, CDR2 FQGTGA. The ends lost 5 bases at V and 5 bases at J; junction bases unmatched: 6. The table came from immunoSEQ multiplex PCR; TCRdb's copy has only in-frame clones and leaves some out. This table holds approximately 100,000 clones, 87% found once. This TCR was sampled from a man between 18 and 35 years old in good health and CMV-seropositive. The sequencing sample was made of PBMCs. The chain has TRBV7-3 and TRBJ1-3; 7 nucleotides agree with TRBD1. The CDR3 region is CASSLDRARNTIYF. CDR3 in DNA: TGTGCCAGCAGCCTTGACAGGGCACGAAACACCATATATTTT.